The text below deals with one T cell receptor (beta chain). This clone was seen just once. Its antigen remains undetermined. Base qualities are missing; no much larger clone stands one base away. There are 16 amino acids in the CDR3, from cysteine to phenylalanine inclusive. Only the CDR3 part of the read is kept: 48 bases, read in frame from the first base. The CDR1 and CDR2 encoded by the germline V gene are SGHTA and FQGNSA. V ends up 1 base short and J 4 bases short, with an unmatched junction base count of 5. TCRbeta CDR3 regions were amplified from genomic DNA by means of the immunoSEQ Assay, a bias-controlled multiplex PCR. For the original study's pipeline: The number of nucleated cells in each sample was estimated from the amplification of reference gene primers within the assay. To quantify the absolute abundance of each unique TCRbeta CDR3 rearrangement, sequence reads were collapsed and filtered. For each sample, productive Simpson clonality was calculated as the square root of Simpson's diversity index across productive rearrangements. The table was pulled from immuneACCESS by TCRdb, which kept in-frame rearrangements only. Such tables lose some clones; where checked, under half of the loss comes from unresolved V genes, and the rest has no known cause. V and J calls and clone size are those listed in that table; D and trimming were worked out from the DNA. The sample contains tens of thousands of clones, around 85% of them found a single time. Just over 5% of the sample belongs to the ten largest clones.

This entry comes from a study of blood T cell repertoires in COVID-19 (dated by TCRdb to 2018 to 2021). Looking at the study overall: Collaborator samples came from the United States, Italy and Spain and covered acute and convalescent phases of COVID-19. Nearly every sample came with metadata listing a de-identified subject ID, COVID-19 status, age in years and sex. Where available, HLA class I and class II types were obtained from metadata supplied by the sample provider rather than from assay-based typing. The material from the prospective study consisted of cDNA or gDNA derived from T cells, B-cell-depleted T cells, or PBMCs. A freely available public database, intended as a resource for researchers studying the immune response to SARS-CoV-2, is where the repertoires were released. The dataset comprised deeply sampled blood TCRbeta repertoires from subjects exposed to, actively infected with, or recovered from COVID-19. Samples came from the ongoing ImmuneRACE study (first 160 participants) plus 1,254 subjects from 6 global collaborators.

The paper as a whole reports these results and caveats: The amount of clinical and demographic metadata varied by source and participant and was provided uncurated.

The collaborating institutions used their own protocols to collect whole blood in K2EDTA tubes. For TCRbeta analysis, collaborator samples were shipped as frozen whole blood, as isolated PBMCs, or as DNA extracted from either sample type. The V and J segments used are TRBV7-2 and TRBJ2-5; 11 bases in between match TRBD2. Sample: peripheral blood. This sequence was found in an elderly man with acute or convalescent COVID-19. The DNA sequence follows: TGTGCCAGCAGCTTAGTAGCGGGGGGGGGCGGAGAGACCCAGTACTTC. Its protein reads: CASSLVAGGGGETQYF.